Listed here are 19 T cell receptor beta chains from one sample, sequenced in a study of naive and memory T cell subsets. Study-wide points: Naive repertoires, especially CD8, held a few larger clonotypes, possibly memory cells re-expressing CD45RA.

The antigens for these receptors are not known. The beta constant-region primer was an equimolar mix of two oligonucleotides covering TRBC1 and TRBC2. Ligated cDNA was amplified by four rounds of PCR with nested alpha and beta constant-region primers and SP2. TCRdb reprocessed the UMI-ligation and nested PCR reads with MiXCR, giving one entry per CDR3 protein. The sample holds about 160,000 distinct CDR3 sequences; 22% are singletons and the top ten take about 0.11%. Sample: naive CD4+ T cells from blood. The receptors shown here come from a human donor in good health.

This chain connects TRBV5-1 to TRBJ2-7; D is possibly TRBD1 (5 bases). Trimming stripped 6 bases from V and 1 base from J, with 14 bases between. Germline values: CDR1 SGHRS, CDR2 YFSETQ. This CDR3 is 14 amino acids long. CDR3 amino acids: CASKVVTESYEQYF. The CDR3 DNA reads TGCGCCAGCAAGGTTGTGACAGAATCCTACGAGCAGTACTTC.

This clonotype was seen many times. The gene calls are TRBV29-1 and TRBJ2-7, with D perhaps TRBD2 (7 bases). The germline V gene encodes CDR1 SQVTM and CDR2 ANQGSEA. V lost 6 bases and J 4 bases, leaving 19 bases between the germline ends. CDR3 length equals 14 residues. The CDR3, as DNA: TGCAGCGTCCGGACAGCGGGGAGCTTTTACGAGCAGTACTTC. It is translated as CSVRTAGSFYEQYF.

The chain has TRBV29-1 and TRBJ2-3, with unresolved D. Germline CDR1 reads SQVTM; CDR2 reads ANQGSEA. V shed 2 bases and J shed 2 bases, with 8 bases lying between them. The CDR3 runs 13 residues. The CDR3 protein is CSVEPPHTDTQYF. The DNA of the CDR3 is TGCAGCGTTGAACCTCCCCACACAGATACGCAGTATTTT.

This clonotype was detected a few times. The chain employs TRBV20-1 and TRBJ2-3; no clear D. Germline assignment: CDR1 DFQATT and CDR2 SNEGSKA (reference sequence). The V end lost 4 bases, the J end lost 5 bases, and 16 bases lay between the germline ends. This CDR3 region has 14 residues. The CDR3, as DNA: TGCAGTGCTACCCTAAGGCCGGTGGAAGATACGCAGTATTTT. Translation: CSATLRPVEDTQYF.

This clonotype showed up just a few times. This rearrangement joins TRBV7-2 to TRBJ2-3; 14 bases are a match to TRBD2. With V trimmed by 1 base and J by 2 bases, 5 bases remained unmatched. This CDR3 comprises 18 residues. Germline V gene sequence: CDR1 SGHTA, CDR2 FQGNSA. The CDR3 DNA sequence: TGTGCCAGCAGCTTAGTTCGACTAGCGGGAGGGAACACAGATACGCAGTATTTT. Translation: CASSLVRLAGGNTDTQYF.

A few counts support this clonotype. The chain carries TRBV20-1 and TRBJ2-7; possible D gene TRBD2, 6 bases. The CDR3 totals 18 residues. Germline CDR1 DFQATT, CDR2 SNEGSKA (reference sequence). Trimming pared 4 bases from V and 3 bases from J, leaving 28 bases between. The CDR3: CSAIPSGPGLNGRYEQYF. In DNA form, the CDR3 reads TGCAGTGCTATACCGAGCGGGCCAGGGTTAAACGGGCGCTACGAGCAGTACTTC.

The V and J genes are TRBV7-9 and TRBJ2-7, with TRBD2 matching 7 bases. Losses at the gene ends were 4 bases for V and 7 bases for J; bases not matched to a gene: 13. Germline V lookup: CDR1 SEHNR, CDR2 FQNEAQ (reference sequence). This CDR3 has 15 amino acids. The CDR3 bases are TGTGCCAGCAGCTGGACGGCTAGCGGACTACGGGAGCAGTACTTC. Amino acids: CASSWTASGLREQYF.

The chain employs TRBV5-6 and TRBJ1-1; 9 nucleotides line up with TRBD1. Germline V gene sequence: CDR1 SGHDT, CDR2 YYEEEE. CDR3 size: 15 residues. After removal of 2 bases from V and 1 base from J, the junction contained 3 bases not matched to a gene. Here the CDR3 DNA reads TGTGCCAGCAGCTTCACAGGGGGCGCGAACACTGAAGCTTTCTTT. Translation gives CASSFTGGANTEAFF.

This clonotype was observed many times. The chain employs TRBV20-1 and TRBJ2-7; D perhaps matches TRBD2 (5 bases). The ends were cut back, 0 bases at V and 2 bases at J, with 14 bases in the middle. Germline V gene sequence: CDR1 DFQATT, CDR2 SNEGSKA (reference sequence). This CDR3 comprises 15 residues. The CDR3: CSARDISGGPYEQYF. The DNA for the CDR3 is TGCAGTGCTAGAGATATAAGCGGCGGCCCCTACGAGCAGTACTTC.

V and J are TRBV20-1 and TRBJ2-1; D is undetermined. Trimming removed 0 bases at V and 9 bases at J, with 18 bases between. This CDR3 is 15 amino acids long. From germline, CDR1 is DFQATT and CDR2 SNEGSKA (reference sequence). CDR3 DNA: TGCAGTGCTAGAGATTTTAGGCAGACCTACGGTGAGCAGTTCTTC. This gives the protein CSARDFRQTYGEQFF.

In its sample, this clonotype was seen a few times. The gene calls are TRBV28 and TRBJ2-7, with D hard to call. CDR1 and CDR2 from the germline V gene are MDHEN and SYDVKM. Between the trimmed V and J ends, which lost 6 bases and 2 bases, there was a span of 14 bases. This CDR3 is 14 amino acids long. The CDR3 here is CASSTRPGPYEQYF. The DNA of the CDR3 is TGTGCCAGCAGCACACGGCCTGGGCCCTACGAGCAGTACTTC.

DNA for the CDR3: TGTGCCAGTACCGACCCCCAAACGAACACTGAAGCTTTCTTT. Protein sequence: CASTDPQTNTEAFF. This chain connects TRBV19 to TRBJ1-1; no clear D gene. The CDR3 runs to 14 residues. With 7 bases removed from V and 1 base from J, the gap between germline ends came to 13 bases. Germline CDR1 is LNHDA and CDR2 is SQIVND (reference sequence).

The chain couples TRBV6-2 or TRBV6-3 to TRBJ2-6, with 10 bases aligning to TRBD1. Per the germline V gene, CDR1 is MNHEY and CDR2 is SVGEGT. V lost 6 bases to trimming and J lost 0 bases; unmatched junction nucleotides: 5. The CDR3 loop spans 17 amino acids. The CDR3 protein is CASSRQGARSGANVLTF. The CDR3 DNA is TGTGCCAGCAGCCGACAGGGGGCTCGCTCTGGGGCCAACGTCCTGACTTTC.

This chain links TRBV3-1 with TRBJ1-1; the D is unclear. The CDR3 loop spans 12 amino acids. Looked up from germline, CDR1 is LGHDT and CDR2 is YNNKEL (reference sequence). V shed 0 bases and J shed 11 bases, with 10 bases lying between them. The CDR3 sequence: CASSQETLGAFF. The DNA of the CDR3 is TGTGCCAGCAGCCAAGAAACCCTCGGGGCTTTCTTT.

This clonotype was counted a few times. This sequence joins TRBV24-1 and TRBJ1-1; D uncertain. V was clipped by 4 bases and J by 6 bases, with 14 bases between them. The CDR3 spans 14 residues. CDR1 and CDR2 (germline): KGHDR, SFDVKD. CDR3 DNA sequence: TGTGCCACCAGTGACCTGGCTAGTCCCGCTGAAGCTTTCTTT. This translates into CATSDLASPAEAFF.

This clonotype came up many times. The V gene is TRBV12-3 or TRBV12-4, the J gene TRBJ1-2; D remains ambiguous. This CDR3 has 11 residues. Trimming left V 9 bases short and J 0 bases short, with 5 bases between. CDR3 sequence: CASAANYGYTF. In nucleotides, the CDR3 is TGTGCCAGTGCGGCTAACTATGGCTACACCTTC.

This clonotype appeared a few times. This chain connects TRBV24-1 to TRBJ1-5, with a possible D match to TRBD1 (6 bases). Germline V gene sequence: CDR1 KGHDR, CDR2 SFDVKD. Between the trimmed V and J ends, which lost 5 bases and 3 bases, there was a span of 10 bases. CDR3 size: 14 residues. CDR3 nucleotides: TGTGCCACCAGTGCAACAGGGCCCAATCAGCCCCAGCATTTT. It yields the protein CATSATGPNQPQHF.

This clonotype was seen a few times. For the CDR3, the DNA is TGTGCCAGCAGTCCAGACAGGTACGATACTGAAGCTTTCTTT. This encodes CASSPDRYDTEAFF. The chain combines TRBV12-3 or TRBV12-4 with TRBJ1-1; TRBD1 might be the D (6 bases). There are 14 residues in the CDR3. With 5 bases removed from V and 5 bases from J, the gap between germline ends came to 15 bases.

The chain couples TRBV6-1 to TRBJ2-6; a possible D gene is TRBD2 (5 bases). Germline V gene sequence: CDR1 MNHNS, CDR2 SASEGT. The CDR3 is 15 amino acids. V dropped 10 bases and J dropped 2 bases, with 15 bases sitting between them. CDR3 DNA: TGTGCCACCCGCGTAACGGGGACTGGGGCCAACGTCCTGACTTTC. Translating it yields CATRVTGTGANVLTF.